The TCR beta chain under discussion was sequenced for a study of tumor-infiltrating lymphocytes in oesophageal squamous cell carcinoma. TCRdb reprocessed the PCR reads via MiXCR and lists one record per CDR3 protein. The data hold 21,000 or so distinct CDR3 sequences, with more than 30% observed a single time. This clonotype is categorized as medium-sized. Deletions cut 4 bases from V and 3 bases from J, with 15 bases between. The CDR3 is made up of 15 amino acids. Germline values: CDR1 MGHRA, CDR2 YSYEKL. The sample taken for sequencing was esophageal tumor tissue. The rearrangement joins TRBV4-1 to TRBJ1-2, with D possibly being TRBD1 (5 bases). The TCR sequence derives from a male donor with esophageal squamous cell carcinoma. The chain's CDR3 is CASSPVGQGDYGYTF. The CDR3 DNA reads TGCGCCAGCAGCCCGGTGGGGCAGGGAGACTATGGCTACACCTTC.